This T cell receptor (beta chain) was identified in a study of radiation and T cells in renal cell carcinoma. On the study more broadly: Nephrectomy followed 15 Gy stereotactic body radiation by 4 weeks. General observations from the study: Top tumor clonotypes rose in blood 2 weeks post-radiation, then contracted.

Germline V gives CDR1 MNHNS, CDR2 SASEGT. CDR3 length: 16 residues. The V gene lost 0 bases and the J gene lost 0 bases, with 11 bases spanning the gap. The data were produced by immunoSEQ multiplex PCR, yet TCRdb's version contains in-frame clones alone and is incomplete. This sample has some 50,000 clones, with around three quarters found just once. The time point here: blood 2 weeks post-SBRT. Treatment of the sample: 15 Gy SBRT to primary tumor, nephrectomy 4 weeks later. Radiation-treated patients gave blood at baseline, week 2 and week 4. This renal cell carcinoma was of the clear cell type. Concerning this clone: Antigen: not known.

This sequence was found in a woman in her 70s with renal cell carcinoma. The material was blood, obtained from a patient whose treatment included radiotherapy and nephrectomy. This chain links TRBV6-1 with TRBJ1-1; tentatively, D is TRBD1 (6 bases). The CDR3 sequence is CASSEAPGAVNTEAFF. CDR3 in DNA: TGTGCCAGCAGTGAAGCGCCGGGGGCCGTGAACACTGAAGCTTTCTTT.